These 31 T cell receptor beta chains share one sample of origin, sequenced in a study of breast tumors, draining lymph nodes, adjacent tissues. TCRdb ran MiXCR on the multiplex PCR reads and lists one entry per CDR3 protein. This sample yields 70,000 or so distinct CDR3 sequences, of which around two fifths are seen a single time; about 8.4% belongs to the top ten. Sample: breast tumor tissue. These receptors all stem from a female donor with breast cancer. Some clones in this sample may be carry-over from other donors' samples.

This clonotype showed up many times. CDR3 coding DNA: TGTGCCAGCAGCTTAAGTGCTAGCGGGAGGGTAGAGACCCAGTACTTC. This sequence encodes CASSLSASGRVETQYF. V is TRBV7-2 and J is TRBJ2-5; 12 nucleotides line up with TRBD2. Per germline, CDR1 SGHTA and CDR2 FQGNSA. V lost 2 bases to trimming and J lost 4 bases; unmatched junction nucleotides: 5. CDR3 length: 16 amino acids.

This clonotype was detected ten times or more. This may come from a read error, since a much larger clone is one base off. The chain joins TRBV9 to TRBJ2-5, with D maybe TRBD1 (6 bases). Germline loops: CDR1 SGDLS, CDR2 YYNGEE. The CDR3 loop spans 14 amino acids. The CDR3 loop is CASSVVPGAETQSF. The CDR3 DNA sequence: TGTGCCAGCAGCGTAGTTCCAGGGGCAGAGACCCAGTCCTTC.

Of note for this clonotype: The final CDR3 position lacks the conserved phenylalanine or tryptophan, pointing to a likely read error. This chain uses TRBV20-1 with TRBJ2-1; TRBD1 agrees at 9 bases. The germline V gene encodes CDR1 DFQATT and CDR2 SNEGSKA (reference sequence). The CDR3 sequence is 15 residues long. The ends lost 3 bases at V and 5 bases at J; junction bases unmatched: 8. The CDR3 region has the DNA TGCAGTGCTAGCCCTGGGACAGGGCGCCACAATGAGCAGTTCCTC. It specifies CSASPGTGRHNEQFL.

The rearrangement joins TRBV5-4 to TRBJ1-2, with 7 bases that match TRBD1. Germline V CDR1 and CDR2: SGHNT, YYREEE (reference sequence). V gave up 0 bases and J gave up 2 bases; unmatched junction bases: 1. This CDR3 region has 14 residues. In DNA form, the CDR3 reads TGTGCCAGCAGCTTGGCGGACAGGAACTATGGCTACACCTTC. Protein product: CASSLADRNYGYTF.

This clonotype was observed a few times. A clone one base away is much larger, so this may be a read error. This chain links TRBV6-6 with TRBJ1-5; D remains ambiguous. There are 15 residues in the CDR3. CDR1 and CDR2 (germline): MNHNY, SVGAGI (reference sequence). The chain's CDR3 is CASSHSRDANQPQHF. CDR3 DNA: TGTGCCAGCAGTCACTCAAGAGACGCCAATCAGCCCCAGCATTTT.

This clonotype is a singleton in its sample. The rearrangement uses TRBV19 and TRBJ1-2, with a weak D call TRBD1 (5 bases). V gave up 6 bases and J gave up 5 bases, with 19 bases separating them. From germline, CDR1 is LNHDA and CDR2 SQIVND (reference sequence). CDR3 size: 15 residues. The CDR3 spells CASRSSGGRGYGYTF. The CDR3 DNA is TGTGCCAGTAGGTCTAGCGGGGGAAGAGGGTATGGCTACACCTTC.

This clonotype was seen ten or more times. The gene calls are TRBV20-1 and TRBJ2-3; D not resolved. CDR1 DFQATT and CDR2 SNEGSKA come from the germline V gene (reference sequence). The CDR3 sequence is 15 residues long. The ends were cut back, 1 base at V and 4 bases at J, with 15 bases in the middle. CDR3 protein: CSARAPSLSADTQYF. The CDR3 nucleotides read TGCAGTGCTAGAGCACCTAGTTTGAGTGCAGATACGCAGTATTTT.

Note on this clonotype: Without the conserved terminal phenylalanine or tryptophan, this CDR3 likely stems from a read error. Because the CDR3's place on the DNA is in doubt, the DNA is left out and the CDR3 is given as listed by TCRdb. The CDR3 is CASSESGTASYEQHC. The rearrangement uses TRBV7-2 and TRBJ2-7; the D call in the table, TRBD1, was not verified against the DNA. The CDR3 is 15 residues long, ends included. The germline CDR1 and CDR2 sequences are SGHTA and FQGNSA.

The CDR3 loop reads CASSAGTGVPLNYGYTF. Written as DNA, the CDR3 is TGTGCCAGCAGCGCCGGGACAGGGGTCCCCTTGAACTATGGCTACACCTTC. The J gene is TRBJ1-2, the V gene TRBV9; 10 bases are a match to TRBD1. V lost 3 bases, J lost 2 bases, and 10 bases stayed unmatched. Germline loops: CDR1 SGDLS, CDR2 YYNGEE. The CDR3 totals 17 residues.

This clonotype was found many times. The chain is built from TRBV5-1 and TRBJ2-4; possibly TRBD1 for D (6 bases). In germline, CDR1 is SGHRS, CDR2 YFSETQ. V gave up 4 bases and J gave up 0 bases, with 17 bases separating them. The CDR3 is 17 residues long. In DNA, the CDR3 is TGCGCCAGCAGCGCGTACAGGGATACTCTAGCCAAAAACATTCAGTACTTC. Translated: CASSAYRDTLAKNIQYF.

This clonotype was found once. The gene calls are TRBV5-1 and TRBJ1-3; a weak D match, TRBD1 (5 bases). V lost 4 bases and J 0 bases, leaving 17 bases between the germline ends. The CDR3 contains 17 residues. CDR1 is SGHRS, CDR2 YFSETQ, per germline. The CDR3 is CASSGRLAGGSGNTIYF. CDR3 nucleotides: TGCGCCAGCAGCGGCAGACTAGCGGGGGGCTCTGGAAACACCATATATTTT.

The rearrangement links TRBV7-8 to TRBJ1-5; 10 nucleotides match TRBD1. The CDR3 loop spans 12 amino acids. J was trimmed by 10 bases and V by 5 bases; bases with no gene match: 2. The germline V gene encodes CDR1 SGHVS and CDR2 FQNEAQ. The CDR3 nucleotides are TGTGCCAGCAGCGGGGACAGGGGCCCCCAGCATTTT. It specifies CASSGDRGPQHF.

This clonotype was detected ten times or more. The chain is built from TRBV19 and TRBJ2-6; 9 nucleotides align to TRBD1. The CDR3 sequence is 16 residues long. V was clipped by 4 bases and J by 2 bases; unmatched bases: 3. Germline CDR1 reads LNHDA; CDR2 reads SQIVND (reference sequence). The CDR3 nucleotides are TGTGCCAGTAGTAAGGGGGACAGGGCTGGGGCCAACGTCCTGACTTTC. This gives the protein CASSKGDRAGANVLTF.

V and J are TRBV19 and TRBJ2-1; 11 bases fit TRBD2. The length of the CDR3 is 17 residues. J was trimmed by 8 bases and V by 7 bases; bases with no gene match: 16. CDR1 and CDR2 (germline): LNHDA, SQIVND (reference sequence). The DNA of the CDR3 is TGTGCCAGTACCCGGTGGTCTAGCGGGAGGATGGGGGATGAGCAGTTCTTC. It specifies CASTRWSSGRMGDEQFF.

This clonotype was observed many times. The J gene is TRBJ2-7, the V gene TRBV4-1; D uncertain. CDR1 and CDR2 (germline): MGHRA, YSYEKL. CDR3 length equals 16 residues. V was trimmed by 1 base and J by 4 bases, leaving 17 bases between them. Written as DNA, the CDR3 is TGCGCCAGCAGCCAAGGGGTCCTGGAGATCCCTTACGAGCAGTACTTC. Translation: CASSQGVLEIPYEQYF.

CDR3 DNA sequence: TGCAGTGCTACGCGGACTAGCGCCGATGAGCAGTTCTTC. Protein sequence: CSATRTSADEQFF. The rearrangement links TRBV20-1 to TRBJ2-1; the match to TRBD2 covers 9 bases. In germline, CDR1 is DFQATT, CDR2 SNEGSKA (reference sequence). This CDR3 spans 13 amino acids. V was clipped by 4 bases and J by 8 bases; unmatched bases: 6.

This clonotype was detected ten times or more. This chain connects TRBV9 to TRBJ2-6; D gene uncertain. The CDR3 sequence is 14 residues long. V shed 3 bases and J shed 0 bases, with 4 bases lying between them. CDR1 and CDR2 from the germline V gene are SGDLS and YYNGEE. CDR3 in amino acids: CASSGYSGANVLTF. CDR3 DNA: TGTGCCAGCAGCGGGTACTCTGGGGCCAACGTCCTGACTTTC.

As to this clonotype: Sequence at one end of the junction differs from germline and may be a read error. The CDR3 spells CASSPQRGSYNERFF. In DNA form, the CDR3 reads TGTGCCAGCAGTCCCCAGCGGGGTTCCTACAATGAGCGGTTCTTC. This chain uses TRBV6-2 or TRBV6-3 with TRBJ2-1; 7 bases are shared with TRBD2. Germline values: CDR1 MNHEY, CDR2 SVGEGT. This CDR3 is 15 amino acids long.

The V gene is TRBV10-3, the J gene TRBJ2-7; D remains ambiguous. The CDR3 loop spans 11 amino acids. Per germline, CDR1 ENHRY and CDR2 SYGVKD. Trimming cost V 8 bases and J 2 bases, with 7 bases left between them. CDR3 in amino acids: CAIFVAYEQYF. CDR3 nucleotide sequence: TGTGCCATCTTCGTGGCCTACGAGCAGTACTTC.

This clonotype was recorded at least ten times. The V call is TRBV24-1, the J call TRBJ2-3; the match to TRBD2 covers 7 bases. Germline V gene data show CDR1 as KGHDR and CDR2 as SFDVKD. With V trimmed by 5 bases and J by 1 base, 11 bases remained unmatched. The CDR3 runs 17 residues. The CDR3 coding sequence is TGTGCCACCAGTGTCGGGGGAGCGGGATCAGGCACAGATACGCAGTATTTT. This translates into CATSVGGAGSGTDTQYF.

The chain couples TRBV7-9 to TRBJ2-1; 12 nucleotides line up with TRBD2. CDR1 is SEHNR and CDR2 is FQNEAQ in the germline V gene (reference sequence). Trimming took 4 bases from V and 10 from J; bases not matched to a gene: 17. CDR3 length: 18 residues. CDR3 region: CASSSGLAGMGETHEQFF. CDR3 nucleotide sequence: TGTGCCAGCAGCTCCGGACTAGCGGGGATGGGGGAGACCCACGAGCAGTTCTTC.

This chain links TRBV7-9 with TRBJ1-6; a possible D gene is TRBD1 (5 bases). Trimming stripped 2 bases from V and 8 bases from J, with 13 bases between. Germline V gene sequence: CDR1 SEHNR, CDR2 FQNEAQ (reference sequence). The CDR3 runs 15 residues. CDR3 in amino acids: CASSLLGASYSPLHF. For the CDR3, the DNA is TGTGCCAGCAGCTTACTCGGGGCCAGCTATTCACCCCTCCACTTT.

A word on this clonotype: Without the conserved terminal phenylalanine or tryptophan, this CDR3 likely stems from a read error. The DNA is left out, because the CDR3 cannot be placed on it with certainty; the CDR3 is given as TCRdb lists it. The rearrangement uses TRBV9 and TRBJ2-3; the D call in the table, TRBD1, was not verified against the DNA. Germline V gene lookup returns CDR1 SGDLS and CDR2 YYNGEE. The CDR3 has 13 residues if both end residues are counted. The CDR3 sequence: CASSFGQGGEQYS.

This chain links TRBV29-1 with TRBJ2-3, with TRBD2 identical over 10 bases. CDR3 length equals 13 residues. V gave up 1 base and J gave up 5 bases; unmatched junction bases: 0. Germline assignment: CDR1 SQVTM and CDR2 ANQGSEA. CDR3 sequence: CSVEVAGGDTQYF. The CDR3 nucleotides are TGCAGCGTTGAAGTAGCGGGGGGAGATACGCAGTATTTT.

The rearrangement uses TRBV14 and TRBJ2-7; 7 bases are shared with TRBD1. With 4 bases clipped from V and 2 bases from J, the junction kept 35 bases outside the gene matches. CDR1 is SGHDN and CDR2 is FVKESK in the germline V gene. This CDR3 has 24 residues. This chain's CDR3 is CASSLSTGQPLPPERGKDPYEQYF. The CDR3 region has the DNA TGTGCCAGCAGCCTTTCAACGGGACAGCCCCTACCTCCCGAACGAGGAAAAGACCCCTACGAGCAGTACTTC.

This chain uses TRBV6-4 with TRBJ2-2; D remains unclear. This CDR3 contains 14 residues. Trimming took off 4 bases at V and 5 bases at J, with 11 bases between the two ends. Germline loops: CDR1 MRHNA, CDR2 SNTAGT. The CDR3 nucleotides are TGTGCCAGCAGTGGTCCGGACGGAACCGGGGAGCTGTTTTTT. Amino acids: CASSGPDGTGELFF.

This clonotype has only a few counts. The rearrangement joins TRBV6-6 to TRBJ2-1, with a weak D call TRBD2 (6 bases). The CDR3 runs to 16 residues. The V gene's germline CDR1 is MNHNY and CDR2 SVGAGI (reference sequence). The V and J ends lost 0 bases and 0 bases respectively, with 9 bases between them. CDR3 DNA sequence: TGTGCCAGCAGTTACTCGCGGGGCTCCTCCTACAATGAGCAGTTCTTC. Amino acid sequence: CASSYSRGSSYNEQFF.

CDR3 in amino acids: CAGYHRGGETQYF. In nucleotides, the CDR3 is TGTGCCGGCTACCACCGGGGGGGAGAGACCCAGTACTTC. The chain links TRBV7-8 to TRBJ2-5; 8 positions match TRBD2. Germline V gene lookup returns CDR1 SGHVS and CDR2 FQNEAQ. J gave up 4 bases and V 11 bases, and 9 bases lay outside the gene matches. This CDR3 comprises 13 residues.

The chain employs TRBV11-2 and TRBJ2-2; the D is unclear. Germline-derived CDR1 and CDR2 are SGHAT and FQNNGV. V shed 5 bases and J shed 0 bases, with 10 bases lying between them. The CDR3 is 15 residues long. The chain's CDR3 is CASSRAAPNTGELFF. DNA of the CDR3: TGTGCCAGCAGCCGAGCTGCTCCGAACACCGGGGAGCTGTTTTTT.

This sequence joins TRBV2 and TRBJ2-2; D might be TRBD1 (6 bases). V gave up 4 bases and J gave up 8 bases, with 11 bases separating them. This CDR3 region has 13 residues. CDR1 SNHLY and CDR2 FYNNEI come from the germline V gene. This chain's CDR3 is CASSASGTGELFF. The CDR3 bases are TGTGCCAGCAGTGCCTCCGGGACAGGGGAGCTGTTTTTT.

This clonotype was recorded many times. The chain couples TRBV9 to TRBJ2-7; D remains unclear. The CDR3 is made up of 14 amino acids. The germline gives CDR1 SGDLS, CDR2 YYNGEE. The ends were cut back, 2 bases at V and 0 bases at J, with 9 bases in the middle. This CDR3 reads CASSVSVSSYEQYF. The CDR3 coding sequence is TGTGCCAGCAGCGTTTCGGTCAGCTCCTACGAGCAGTACTTC.